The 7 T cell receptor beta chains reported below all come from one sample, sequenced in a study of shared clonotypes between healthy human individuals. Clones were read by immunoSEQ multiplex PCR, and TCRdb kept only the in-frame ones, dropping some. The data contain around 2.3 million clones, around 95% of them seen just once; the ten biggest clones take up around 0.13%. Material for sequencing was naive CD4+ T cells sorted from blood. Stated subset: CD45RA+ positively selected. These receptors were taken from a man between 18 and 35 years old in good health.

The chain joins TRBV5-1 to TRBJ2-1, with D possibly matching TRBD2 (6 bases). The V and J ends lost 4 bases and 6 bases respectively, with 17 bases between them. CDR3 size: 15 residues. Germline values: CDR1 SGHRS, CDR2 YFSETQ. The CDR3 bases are TGCGCCAGCAGCCCGGGGAAGCGGGCCCCCAATGAGCAGTTCTTC. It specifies CASSPGKRAPNEQFF.

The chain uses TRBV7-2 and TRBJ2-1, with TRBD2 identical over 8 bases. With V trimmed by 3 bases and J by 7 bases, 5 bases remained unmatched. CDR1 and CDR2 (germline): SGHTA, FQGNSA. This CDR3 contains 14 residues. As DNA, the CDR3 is TGTGCCAGCAGCTTTTTGACTAGCGCAAATGAGCAGTTCTTC. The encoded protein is CASSFLTSANEQFF.

DNA for the CDR3: TGTGCCAGCTCATTTGGGGGGGCCTACAATGAGCAGTTCTTC. This encodes CASSFGGAYNEQFF. The J gene is TRBJ2-1, the V gene TRBV18; 7 bases are shared with TRBD2. This CDR3 comprises 14 residues. Losses at the gene ends were 5 bases for V and 2 bases for J; bases not matched to a gene: 3. Germline CDR1 is KGHSH and CDR2 is LQKENI.

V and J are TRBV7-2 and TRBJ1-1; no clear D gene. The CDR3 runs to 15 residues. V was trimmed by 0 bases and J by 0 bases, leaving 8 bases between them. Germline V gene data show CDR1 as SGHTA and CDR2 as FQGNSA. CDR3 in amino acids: CASSLALKLNTEAFF. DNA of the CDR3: TGTGCCAGCAGCTTAGCTCTTAAATTGAACACTGAAGCTTTCTTT.

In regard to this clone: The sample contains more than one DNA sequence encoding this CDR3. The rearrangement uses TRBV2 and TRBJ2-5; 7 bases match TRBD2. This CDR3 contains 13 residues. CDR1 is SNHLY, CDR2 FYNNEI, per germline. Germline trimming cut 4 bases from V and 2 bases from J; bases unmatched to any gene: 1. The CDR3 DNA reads TGTGCCAGCAGTGTGCGGGGGCAAGAGACCCAGTACTTC. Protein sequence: CASSVRGQETQYF.

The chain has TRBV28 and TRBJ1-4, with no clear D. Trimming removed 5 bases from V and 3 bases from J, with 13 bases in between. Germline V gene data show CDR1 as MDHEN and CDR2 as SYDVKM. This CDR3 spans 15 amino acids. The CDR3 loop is CASSPNSPSNEKLFF. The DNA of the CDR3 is TGTGCCAGCAGTCCGAACAGTCCGTCTAATGAAAAACTGTTTTTT.

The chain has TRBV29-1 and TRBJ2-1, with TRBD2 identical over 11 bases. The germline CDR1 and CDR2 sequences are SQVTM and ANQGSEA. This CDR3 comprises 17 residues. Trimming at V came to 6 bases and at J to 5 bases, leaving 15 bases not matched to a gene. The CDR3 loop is CSVPGTSGTIYNNEQFF. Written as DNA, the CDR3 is TGCAGCGTACCAGGGACTAGCGGAACGATCTATAACAATGAGCAGTTCTTC.